This record looks at one TCR beta chain sequence and its context. What it binds is not known. This specimen comes from a study of Ad26.COV2.S vaccination and SARS-CoV-2 variants. Study context: COV1001, an Ad26.COV2.S trial, supplied this vaccine-arm donor.

TCRdb keeps only in-frame clones here, not all; method: immunoSEQ multiplex PCR. This sample has hundreds of thousands of clones, with over 75% found just once. Treatment denoted: around 19 received Ad26.COV2.S at low or high dose, single or two shots; 5 received placebo; per-sample allocation not given. Sampling happened 63 days after the first vaccine or placebo injection. The study, taken as a whole, reports: Recipients of either vaccine or placebo displayed similar breadth of non-spike TCRs.

Trimming shortened V by 11 bases and J by 3 bases, and 22 bases separated the two germline ends. The CDR3 consists of 15 residues. CDR1 and CDR2 (germline): MNHEY, SVGAGI. The clonotype originates from a person between 18 and 60 years old who received the Ad26.COV2.S COVID-19 vaccine or a placebo. The input for sequencing was peripheral blood, taken in a trial of Ad26.COV2.S vaccine versus placebo. The rearrangement joins TRBV6-5 to TRBJ1-1; D may be TRBD1 (5 bases). CDR3 coding DNA: TGTGCCGCACAGTCCCGGGGGGTGTGGGACACTGAAGCTTTCTTT. It is translated as CAAQSRGVWDTEAFF.